The 19 T cell receptor beta chains below come from one sample, sequenced in a study of CD8 T cells in ankylosing spondylitis (TCRdb year 2017). The method was 5' RACE. Sequenced on an Illumina HiSeq 2500. TCRdb reprocessing: public reads trimmed at Q25 with fastp, clones called with MiXCR, in-frame beta chains kept. Each record represents a unique CDR3 protein, reported with the most common genes and DNA among its rows. For this sample there are just over 300,000 distinct CDR3 sequences; less than 25% appear just once. The ten top clones hold about 4% of the sample. The specimen sequenced was blood, either unsorted or a sorted T cell fraction (not recorded which). The receptors were gathered from a female donor with ankylosing spondylitis or in good health (not recorded which).

This sequence joins TRBV12-3 or TRBV12-4 and TRBJ2-1; the match to TRBD2 covers 8 bases. V lost 3 bases to trimming and J lost 5 bases; unmatched junction nucleotides: 6. The CDR3 extends over 15 amino acids. CDR3 DNA sequence: TGTGCCAGCAGTTTTGGGACTAGAGTCGACAATGAGCAGTTCTTC. Translation gives CASSFGTRVDNEQFF.

This clonotype was counted many times. J is TRBJ1-4 and V is TRBV5-6; D remains unclear. The CDR3 covers 18 residues. Germline CDR1 and CDR2: SGHDT and YYEEEE. V was trimmed by 0 bases and J by 3 bases, leaving 18 bases between them. The CDR3 sequence: CASSLAGSGRLANEKLFF. The CDR3 DNA follows: TGTGCCAGCAGCTTGGCGGGGAGCGGACGTCTGGCTAATGAAAAACTGTTTTTT. The full variable domain, in which reference TRBV5-6 and TRBJ1-4 provide the parts outside the CDR3, is DAGVTQSPTHLIKTRGQQVTLRCSPKSGHDTVSWYQQALGQGPQFIFQYYEEEERQRGNFPDRFSGHQFPNYSSELNVNALLLGDSALYLCASSLAGSGRLANEKLFFGSGTQLSVL.

This clonotype occurred many times. The V call is TRBV12-3 or TRBV12-4, the J call TRBJ2-4; a weak D match, TRBD1 (6 bases). The V gene lost 6 bases and the J gene lost 9 bases, with 15 bases spanning the gap. The CDR3 length is 13 residues. The CDR3 loop reads CASSPGTRGIQYF. The DNA for the CDR3 is TGTGCCAGCAGCCCCGGGACCAGGGGCATTCAGTACTTC.

J is TRBJ2-5 and V is TRBV7-2; 8 bases line up with TRBD1. The CDR3 extends over 15 amino acids. Trimming took 5 bases from V and 1 from J; bases not matched to a gene: 6. The germline V gene has CDR1 SGHTA and CDR2 FQGNSA. The CDR3 DNA reads as TGTGCCAGCAGCCTCACAGGGGGGACCCAAGAGACCCAGTACTTC. It translates to CASSLTGGTQETQYF. The whole variable domain, filled in from reference TRBV7-2 and TRBJ2-5, reads GAGVSQSPSNKVTEKGKDVELRCDPISGHTALYWYRQSLGQGLEFLIYFQGNSAPDKSGLPSDRFSAERTGGSVSTLTIQRTQQEDSAVYLCASSLTGGTQETQYFGPGTRLLVL.

The sample holds many counts of this clonotype. The rearrangement uses TRBV6-5 and TRBJ2-6; D may be TRBD2 (6 bases). This CDR3 spans 17 amino acids. Germline CDR1 reads MNHEY; CDR2 reads SVGAGI. Trimming left V 3 bases short and J 0 bases short, with 12 bases between. CDR3 sequence reads: CASSYWLASSGANVLTF. In nucleotides, the CDR3 is TGTGCCAGCAGTTATTGGCTAGCGAGCTCTGGGGCCAACGTCCTGACTTTC.

This clonotype was detected a few times. The rearrangement uses TRBV7-9 and TRBJ2-3; D may be TRBD1 (5 bases). The CDR3 has 15 residues. Germline-derived CDR1 and CDR2 are SEHNR and FQNEAQ (reference sequence). Between the trimmed V and J ends, which lost 5 bases and 4 bases, there was a span of 16 bases. The CDR3 DNA reads TGTGCCAGCAGCCCGACCCGACAGTTCCCAGATACGCAGTATTTT. It translates to CASSPTRQFPDTQYF.

The chain carries TRBV10-3 and TRBJ1-1; no clear D. V dropped 0 bases and J dropped 0 bases, with 5 bases sitting between them. The CDR3 totals 14 residues. The germline CDR1 and CDR2 sequences are ENHRY and SYGVKD. The CDR3 DNA reads as TGTGCCATCAGTGAGTCGGGAGTGAACACTGAAGCTTTCTTT. Translation gives CAISESGVNTEAFF.

Only one count was recorded for this clonotype. The V gene is TRBV4-1, the J gene TRBJ2-1; unclear D gene. CDR3 size: 16 residues. Germline V gene sequence: CDR1 MGHRA, CDR2 YSYEKL. The ends were cut back, 3 bases at V and 1 base at J, with 13 bases in the middle. Written as DNA, the CDR3 is TGCGCCAGCAGCCAGGCGAACCTAGTATCCTACAATGAGCAGTTCTTC. Amino acid sequence: CASSQANLVSYNEQFF.

This clonotype was found a few times. The gene calls are TRBV20-1 and TRBJ1-2; D remains unclear. Trimming shortened V by 3 bases and J by 6 bases, and 14 bases separated the two germline ends. The CDR3 length is 13 residues. The germline CDR1 and CDR2 sequences are DFQATT and SNEGSKA (reference sequence). CDR3 region: CSASPYRVHGYTF. The DNA for the CDR3 is TGCAGTGCTAGCCCGTACCGAGTCCATGGCTACACCTTC.

The rearrangement joins TRBV20-1 to TRBJ2-7, with 11 bases matching TRBD2. V was pared by 5 bases and J by 7 bases, with 10 bases of the junction left unmatched. The germline gives CDR1 DFQATT, CDR2 SNEGSKA (reference sequence). The CDR3 contains 14 residues. The CDR3 DNA reads as TGCAGTGCTCGACCAGGGCTAGCGGGGGGAGAGCAGTACTTC. Translating gives CSARPGLAGGEQYF.

This chain joins TRBV12-3 or TRBV12-4 and TRBJ2-5, with 7 bases lining up with TRBD1. Trimming removed 6 bases from V and 10 bases from J; junction bases left unmatched: 11. The CDR3 consists of 13 residues. CDR3 nucleotides: TGTGCCAGCAGCCCCGGGACACACAGGGGCCAGTACTTC. It translates to CASSPGTHRGQYF.

CDR3 DNA: TGTGCCAGCACCAGGGGGTCTACCGGGTTCTACGAGCAGTACTTC. It is translated as CASTRGSTGFYEQYF. This chain connects TRBV7-6 to TRBJ2-7, with 7 bases that match TRBD1. The CDR3 covers 15 residues. V was clipped by 7 bases and J by 3 bases; unmatched bases: 12. In germline, CDR1 is SGHVS, CDR2 FNYEAQ.

This clonotype was seen just once. The CDR3 DNA sequence: TGTGCCAGCAGCCTTGGACAGCAGAACACTGAAGCTTTCTTT. This codes for CASSLGQQNTEAFF. The chain carries TRBV9 and TRBJ1-1; tentatively, D is TRBD1 (6 bases). Trimming took off 4 bases at V and 1 base at J, with 11 bases between the two ends. Germline loops: CDR1 SGDLS, CDR2 YYNGEE. The CDR3 extends over 14 amino acids.

In its sample, this clonotype was seen many times. The rearrangement uses TRBV7-9 and TRBJ1-1; D perhaps matches TRBD1 (6 bases). Trimming shortened V by 6 bases and J by 7 bases, and 12 bases separated the two germline ends. The CDR3 consists of 12 residues. Per the germline V gene, CDR1 is SEHNR and CDR2 is FQNEAQ (reference sequence). CDR3 in DNA: TGTGCCAGCAGGGATAACAGGGATGAAGCTTTCTTT. It encodes CASRDNRDEAFF.

This clonotype has at least ten counts. The chain is built from TRBV5-5 and TRBJ2-1; 14 positions match TRBD2. Losses at the gene ends were 4 bases for V and 9 bases for J; bases not matched to a gene: 6. Per the germline V gene, CDR1 is SGHKS and CDR2 is YYEKEE (reference sequence). The CDR3 has 15 residues. CDR3 in DNA: TGTGCCAGCAGCCCGACTAGCGGGAGGGCCGGTGAGCAGTTCTTC. It encodes CASSPTSGRAGEQFF.

The rearrangement links TRBV20-1 to TRBJ1-2; no firm D call. CDR3 size: 13 residues. Deletions cut 1 base from V and 1 base from J, with 7 bases between. Germline loops: CDR1 DFQATT, CDR2 SNEGSKA (reference sequence). The CDR3 nucleotides are TGCAGTGCTAGAGTTAGTCTTAACTATGGCTACACCTTC. It encodes CSARVSLNYGYTF.

This clonotype has more than one count but fewer than ten. The rearrangement joins TRBV20-1 to TRBJ2-7; D may be TRBD1 (6 bases). The CDR3 consists of 14 residues. CDR1 DFQATT and CDR2 SNEGSKA come from the germline V gene (reference sequence). V dropped 3 bases and J dropped 5 bases, with 17 bases sitting between them. The CDR3 reads CSARSNKGVNEQYF. CDR3 bases: TGCAGTGCTAGGAGTAATAAGGGGGTAAACGAGCAGTACTTC.

V usage is TRBV10-3 and J usage is TRBJ2-3; the D is unclear. Germline V gene sequence: CDR1 ENHRY, CDR2 SYGVKD. This CDR3 is built from 17 residues. V gave up 0 bases and J gave up 0 bases, with 13 bases separating them. In DNA, the CDR3 is TGTGCCATCAGTGAGTCGACTCTCGGGCCTAGCACAGATACGCAGTATTTT. Protein product: CAISESTLGPSTDTQYF.

V and J are TRBV20-1 and TRBJ2-3; D uncertain. The V gene's germline CDR1 is DFQATT and CDR2 SNEGSKA (reference sequence). Deletions cut 1 base from V and 3 bases from J, with 17 bases between. The CDR3 runs to 16 residues. The DNA for the CDR3 is TGCAGTGCTAGAGGGGGAACGTTCCCCGGGACAGATACGCAGTATTTT. Amino acid sequence: CSARGGTFPGTDTQYF.